This TCR beta chain stems from a study of CD8 T cells in ankylosing spondylitis (dated by TCRdb to about 2017). Regarding the research as a whole: To find TCR variants linked to disease, the study profiled T cell receptor beta repertoires in ankylosing spondylitis patients and healthy donors. The whole study cohort included some 100 healthy donors and around 24 ankylosing spondylitis patients. Peripheral blood was sampled, and synovial fluid was additionally collected from ankylosing spondylitis patients. Broad study findings and their caveats: The disease-linked clones had a CD8+ phenotype and were found at relatively low frequencies in peripheral blood. Blood from ankylosing spondylitis patients appeared to be characterized by a TCR beta motif composed of several highly homologous amino acid variants. The disease-linked clones were reported to be significantly enriched in matched synovial fluid samples from ankylosing spondylitis patients. Some motif variants were previously reported in synovial fluid and blood of reactive arthritis patients, suggesting common disease-initiation mechanisms.

The sequencer was an Illumina HiSeq 2500. TCR beta libraries were prepared by quantitative 5'-RACE with molecular barcodes. Under the source paper's analysis protocol: To identify disease-linked TCR variants, a new computational method was used, one built on a probabilistic model of VDJ rearrangement. TCRdb reprocessing: public reads trimmed at Q25 with fastp, clones called with MiXCR, in-frame beta chains kept. Every CDR3 protein is listed once, alongside the most common genes and DNA of its rows. The V and J calls reflect TCRdb's pipeline rather than the authors' work. The table for this sample lists approximately 200,000 distinct CDR3 sequences; 10% to 15% of them were counted only once. Clones ranked in the top ten supply approximately 9.9% of the sample. From V the trimming removes 3 bases and from J it removes 4 bases, while the gene matches leave 15 bases of the junction unaccounted for. CDR1 SGHRS and CDR2 YFSETQ are derived from the germline V gene. The CDR3 holds 18 amino acids from the cysteine to the phenylalanine. Just the 54-base CDR3 DNA is kept, in frame starting at base 1.

This clonotype was seen many times. What this receptor recognizes is not known. The sample holds no much larger clone one base away, and base qualities are not on file. The sample consisted of blood, either unsorted or a sorted T cell fraction (not recorded which). The chain couples TRBV5-1 to TRBJ1-4; 7 bases in the middle match TRBD1. The receptor comes from a female donor with ankylosing spondylitis or in good health (not recorded which). The CDR3 reads CASSWTDRAGVNNEKLFF. The nucleotide sequence is TGCGCCAGCAGCTGGACTGACAGGGCGGGAGTCAATAATGAAAAACTGTTTTTT. Supplemented by the reference TRBV5-1 and TRBJ1-4 proteins around the CDR3, the complete variable domain is KAGVTQTPRYLIKTRGQQVTLSCSPISGHRSVSWYQQTPGQGLQFLFEYFSETQRNKGNFPGRFSGRQFSNSRSEMNVSTLELGDSALYLCASSWTDRAGVNNEKLFFGSGTQLSVL.